This TCR beta chain was observed in a study of blood T cell repertoires in COVID-19. Background on the study: COVID-19 samples, acute and convalescent, were from the United States, Italy and Spain. In each case, the material was cDNA or gDNA derived from T cells, B-cell-depleted T cells, or PBMCs.

Per the study methods: From reference gene primer amplification, estimates of nucleated cell counts were derived. Clones were sequenced by immunoSEQ multiplex PCR, and TCRdb holds only the in-frame ones, with some missing. The V and J calls and clone size were taken over from that table, and D and trimming were inferred from the DNA. The sample holds roughly 90,000 clones, about 89% seen once. Seattle's cohort entered during active infection and was followed longitudinally. Trimming took off 0 bases at V and 5 bases at J, with 8 bases between the two ends. The CDR3 is 14 residues long. Germline-derived CDR1 and CDR2 are MNHEY and SVGAGI.

The sample taken for sequencing was peripheral blood. The V and J genes are TRBV6-5 and TRBJ1-5; D remains unclear. The receptor comes from a man aged 45-60 years with COVID-19, enrolled during active disease. The CDR3 reads CASSYSGSDQPQHF. The CDR3 DNA reads TGTGCCAGCAGTTACTCAGGGAGCGATCAGCCCCAGCATTTT.